This T cell receptor beta chain is drawn from a study of long-term antiretroviral therapy in people with HIV. Study conclusions and caveats: Nothing was known about ART adherence, viral resistance or changes in therapy.

Every participant gave one or more pre-ART and two or more post-ART PBMC samples. This clone appeared a single time. The antigen is undetermined. The run of the v3.0 immunoSEQ assay was at survey level. Sequencing used immunoSEQ multiplex PCR; TCRdb keeps in-frame clones, though not all of them. The sample holds more than 45,000 clones; approximately 79% are singletons and the top ten take roughly 3%. This receptor was identified in a woman aged 18-29 years with HIV. The sequenced sample was unsorted PBMCs, obtained 0.8 years after starting antiretroviral therapy.

CDR3 sequence reads: CASSLTGDRRNEQFF. DNA of the CDR3: TGTGCCAGCAGCTTAACCGGCGATAGGCGTAATGAGCAGTTCTTC. The chain combines TRBV7-3 with TRBJ2-1, with D uncertain. The germline V and J ends were trimmed by 0 bases and 7 bases, with 13 bases remaining between them. CDR1 is SGHTA and CDR2 is FQGTGA in the germline V gene. The CDR3 runs 15 residues. The full variable domain, completed using reference TRBV7-3 and TRBJ2-1, is GAGVSQTPSNKVTEKGKYVELRCDPISGHTALYWYRQSLGQGPEFLIYFQGTGAADDSGLPNDRFFAVRPEGSVSTLKIQRTERGDSAVYLCASSLTGDRRNEQFFGPGTRLTVL.